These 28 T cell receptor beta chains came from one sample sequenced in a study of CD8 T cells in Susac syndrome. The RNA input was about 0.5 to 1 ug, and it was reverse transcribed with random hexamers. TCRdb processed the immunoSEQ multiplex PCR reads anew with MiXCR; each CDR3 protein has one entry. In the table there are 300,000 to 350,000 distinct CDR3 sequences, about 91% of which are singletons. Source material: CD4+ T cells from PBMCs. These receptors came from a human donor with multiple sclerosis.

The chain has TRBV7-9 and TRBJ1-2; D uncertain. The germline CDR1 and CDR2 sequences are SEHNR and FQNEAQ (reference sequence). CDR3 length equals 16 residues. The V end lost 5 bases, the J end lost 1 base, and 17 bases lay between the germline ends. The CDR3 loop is CASSARSWADNYGYTF. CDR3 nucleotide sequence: TGTGCCAGCAGCGCGCGGTCGTGGGCAGATAACTATGGCTACACCTTC. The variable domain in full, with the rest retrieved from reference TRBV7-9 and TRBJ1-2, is DTGVSQNPRHKITKRGQNVTFRCDPISEHNRLYWYRQTLGQGPEFLTYFQNEAQLEKSRLLSDRFSAERPKGSFSTLEIQRTEQGDSAMYLCASSARSWADNYGYTFGSGTRLTVV.

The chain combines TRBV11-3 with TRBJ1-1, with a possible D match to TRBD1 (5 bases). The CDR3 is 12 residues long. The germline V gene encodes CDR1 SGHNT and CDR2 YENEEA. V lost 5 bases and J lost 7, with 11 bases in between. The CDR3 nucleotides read TGTGCCAGCAGCCCTCGGGGCCATGAAGCTTTCTTT. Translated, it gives CASSPRGHEAFF.

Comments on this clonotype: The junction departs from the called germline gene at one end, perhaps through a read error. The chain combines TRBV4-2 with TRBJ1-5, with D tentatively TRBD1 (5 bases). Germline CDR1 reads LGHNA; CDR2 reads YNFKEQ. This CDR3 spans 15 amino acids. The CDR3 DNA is TGTGCCGGCAGCCAAGTGCAGGGAAGCGATCAGCCCCAGCATTTT. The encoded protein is CAGSQVQGSDQPQHF.

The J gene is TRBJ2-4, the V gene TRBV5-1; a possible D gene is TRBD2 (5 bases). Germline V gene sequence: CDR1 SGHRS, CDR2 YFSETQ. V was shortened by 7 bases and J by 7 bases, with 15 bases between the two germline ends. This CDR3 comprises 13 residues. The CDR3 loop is CASGWRSGNIQYF. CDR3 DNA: TGCGCCAGCGGCTGGAGATCGGGGAACATTCAGTACTTC.

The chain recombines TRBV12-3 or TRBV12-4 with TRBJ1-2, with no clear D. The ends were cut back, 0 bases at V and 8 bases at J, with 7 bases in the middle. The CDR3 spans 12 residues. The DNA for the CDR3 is TGTGCCAGCAGTTTAGCGCTGTCGGGCTACACCTTC. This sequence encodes CASSLALSGYTF.

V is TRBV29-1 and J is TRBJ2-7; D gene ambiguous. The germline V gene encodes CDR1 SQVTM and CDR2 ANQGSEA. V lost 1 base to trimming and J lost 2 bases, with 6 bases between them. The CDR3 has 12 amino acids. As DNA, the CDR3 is TGCAGCGTTGAAGGGGATACCTACGAGCAGTACTTC. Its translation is CSVEGDTYEQYF.

CDR3 in DNA: TGCAGTGCCGCCATTGGGGCGCGCTCCTACGAGCAGTACTTC. It encodes CSAAIGARSYEQYF. J is TRBJ2-7 and V is TRBV20-1; tentatively, D is TRBD1 (5 bases). CDR3 length equals 14 residues. From germline, CDR1 is DFQATT and CDR2 SNEGSKA (reference sequence). Trimming shortened V by 6 bases and J by 0 bases, and 15 bases separated the two germline ends.

As DNA, the CDR3 is TGTGCCAGCGGCCACAGGGTTACCACTGAAGCTTTCTTT. It codes for CASGHRVTTEAFF. The chain has TRBV25-1 and TRBJ1-1; possibly TRBD1 for D (6 bases). The CDR3 has 13 amino acids. The germline V and J ends were trimmed by 8 bases and 4 bases, with 14 bases remaining between them. The germline V gene encodes CDR1 MGHDK and CDR2 SYGVNS.

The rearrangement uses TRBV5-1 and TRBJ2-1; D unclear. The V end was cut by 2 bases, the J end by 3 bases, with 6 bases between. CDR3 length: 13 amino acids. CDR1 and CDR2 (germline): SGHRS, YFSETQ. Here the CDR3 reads CASSFNDYNEQFF. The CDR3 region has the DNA TGCGCCAGCAGCTTTAACGACTACAATGAGCAGTTCTTC. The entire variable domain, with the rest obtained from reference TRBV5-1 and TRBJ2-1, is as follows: KAGVTQTPRYLIKTRGQQVTLSCSPISGHRSVSWYQQTPGQGLQFLFEYFSETQRNKGNFPGRFSGRQFSNSRSEMNVSTLELGDSALYLCASSFNDYNEQFFGPGTRLTVL.

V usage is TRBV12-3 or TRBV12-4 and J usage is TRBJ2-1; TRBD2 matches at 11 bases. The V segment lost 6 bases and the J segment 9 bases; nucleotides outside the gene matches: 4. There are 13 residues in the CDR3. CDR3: CASRLAGVSEQFF. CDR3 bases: TGTGCCAGCAGACTAGCGGGAGTAAGTGAGCAGTTCTTC.

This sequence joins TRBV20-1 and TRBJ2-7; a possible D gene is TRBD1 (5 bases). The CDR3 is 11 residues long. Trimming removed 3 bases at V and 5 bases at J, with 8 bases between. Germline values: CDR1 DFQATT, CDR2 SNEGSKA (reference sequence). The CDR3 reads CSASPGHEQYF. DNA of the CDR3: TGCAGTGCTAGCCCAGGGCACGAGCAGTACTTC.

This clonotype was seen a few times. CDR3 sequence reads: CASSPVAYNEQFF. The CDR3 coding sequence is TGTGCCAGCTCACCAGTCGCCTACAATGAGCAGTTCTTC. V and J are TRBV18 and TRBJ2-1; D unresolved. V was cut by 2 bases and J by 2 bases, with 4 bases left in between. The CDR3 loop spans 13 amino acids. The V gene's germline CDR1 is KGHSH and CDR2 LQKENI.

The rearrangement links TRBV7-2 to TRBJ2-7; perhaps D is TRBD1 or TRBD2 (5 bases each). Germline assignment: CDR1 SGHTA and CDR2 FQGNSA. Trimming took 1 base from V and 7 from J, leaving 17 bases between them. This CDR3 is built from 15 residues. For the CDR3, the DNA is TGTGCCAGCAGCTTAGGAGGGGCCCTTAGAAGTGAGCAGTACTTC. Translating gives CASSLGGALRSEQYF.

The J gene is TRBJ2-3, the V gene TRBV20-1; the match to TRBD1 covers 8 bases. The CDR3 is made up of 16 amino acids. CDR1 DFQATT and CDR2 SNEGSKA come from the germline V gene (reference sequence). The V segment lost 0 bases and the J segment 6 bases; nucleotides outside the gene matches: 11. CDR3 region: CSARDLVTGARDTQYF. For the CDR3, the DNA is TGCAGTGCTAGAGATCTGGTGACAGGGGCTCGGGATACGCAGTATTTT.

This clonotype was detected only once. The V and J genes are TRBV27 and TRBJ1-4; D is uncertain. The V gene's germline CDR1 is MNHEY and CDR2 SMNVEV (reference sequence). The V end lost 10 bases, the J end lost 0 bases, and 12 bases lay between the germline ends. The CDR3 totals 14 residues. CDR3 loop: CATGPQSTNEKLFF. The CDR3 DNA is TGTGCCACCGGCCCACAGTCAACTAATGAAAAACTGTTTTTT.

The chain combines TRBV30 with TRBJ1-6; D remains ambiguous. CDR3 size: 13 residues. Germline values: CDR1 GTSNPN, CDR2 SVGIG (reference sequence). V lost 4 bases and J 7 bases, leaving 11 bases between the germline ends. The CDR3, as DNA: TGTGCCTGGACTAAAGGAGGAAATTCACCCCTCCACTTT. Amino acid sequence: CAWTKGGNSPLHF.

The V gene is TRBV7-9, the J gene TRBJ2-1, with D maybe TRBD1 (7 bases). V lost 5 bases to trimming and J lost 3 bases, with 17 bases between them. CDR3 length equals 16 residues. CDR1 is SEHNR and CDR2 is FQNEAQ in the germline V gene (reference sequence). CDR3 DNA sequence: TGTGCCAGCAGCGCCCAGACAGGGAGGCACTACAATGAGCAGTTCTTC. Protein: CASSAQTGRHYNEQFF. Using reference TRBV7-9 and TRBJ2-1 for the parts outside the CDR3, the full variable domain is DTGVSQNPRHKITKRGQNVTFRCDPISEHNRLYWYRQTLGQGPEFLTYFQNEAQLEKSRLLSDRFSAERPKGSFSTLEIQRTEQGDSAMYLCASSAQTGRHYNEQFFGPGTRLTVL.

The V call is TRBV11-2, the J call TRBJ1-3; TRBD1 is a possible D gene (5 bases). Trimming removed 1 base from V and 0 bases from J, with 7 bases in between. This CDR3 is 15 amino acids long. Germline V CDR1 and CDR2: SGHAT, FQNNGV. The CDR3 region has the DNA TGTGCCAGCAGCTTAGGGGGGGTCTCTGGAAACACCATATATTTT. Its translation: CASSLGGVSGNTIYF.

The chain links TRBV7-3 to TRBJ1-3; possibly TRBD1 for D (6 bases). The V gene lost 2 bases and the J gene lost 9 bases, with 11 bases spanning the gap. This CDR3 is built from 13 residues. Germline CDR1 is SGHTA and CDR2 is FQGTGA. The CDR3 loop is CASSLGRGSTIYF. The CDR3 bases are TGTGCCAGCAGCTTAGGCAGGGGCAGCACCATATATTTT.

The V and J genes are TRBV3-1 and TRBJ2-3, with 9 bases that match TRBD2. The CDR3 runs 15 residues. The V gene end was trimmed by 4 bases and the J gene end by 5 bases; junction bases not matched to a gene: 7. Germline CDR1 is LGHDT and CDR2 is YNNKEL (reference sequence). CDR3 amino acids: CASSPSGGHGDTQYF. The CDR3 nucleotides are TGTGCCAGCAGCCCAAGCGGGGGGCATGGAGATACGCAGTATTTT.

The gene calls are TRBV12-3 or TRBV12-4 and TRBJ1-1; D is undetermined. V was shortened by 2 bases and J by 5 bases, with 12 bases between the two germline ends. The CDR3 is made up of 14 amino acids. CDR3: CASSLLGRETEAFF. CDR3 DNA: TGTGCCAGCAGTTTATTGGGGAGGGAAACTGAAGCTTTCTTT.

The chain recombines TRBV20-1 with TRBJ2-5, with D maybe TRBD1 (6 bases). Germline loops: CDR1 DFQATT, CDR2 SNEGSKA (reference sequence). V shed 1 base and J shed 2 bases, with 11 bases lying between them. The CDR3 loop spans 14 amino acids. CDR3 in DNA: TGCAGTGCTAGAGCAGGGGCTGAGCAAGAGACCCAGTACTTC. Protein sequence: CSARAGAEQETQYF.

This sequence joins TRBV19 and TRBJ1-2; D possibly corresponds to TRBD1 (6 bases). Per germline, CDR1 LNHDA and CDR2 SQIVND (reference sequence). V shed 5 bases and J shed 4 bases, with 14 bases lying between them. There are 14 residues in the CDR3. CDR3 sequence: CASSLRTVSYGYTF. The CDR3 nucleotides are TGTGCCAGTAGTCTTAGGACAGTTTCCTATGGCTACACCTTC.

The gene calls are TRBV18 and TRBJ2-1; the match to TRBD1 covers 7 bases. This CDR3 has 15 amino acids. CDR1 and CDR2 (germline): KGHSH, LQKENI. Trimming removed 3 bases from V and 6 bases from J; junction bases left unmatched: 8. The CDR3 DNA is TGTGCCAGCTCACCTAGGCAGGGGGAGAGCAATGAGCAGTTCTTC. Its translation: CASSPRQGESNEQFF.

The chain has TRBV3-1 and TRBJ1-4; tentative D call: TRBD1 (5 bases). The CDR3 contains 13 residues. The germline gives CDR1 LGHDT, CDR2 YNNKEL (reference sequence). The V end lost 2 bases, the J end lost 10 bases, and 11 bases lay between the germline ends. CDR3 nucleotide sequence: TGTGCCAGCAGCCAACGGGGCGGTGGAAAACTGTTTTTT. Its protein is CASSQRGGGKLFF.

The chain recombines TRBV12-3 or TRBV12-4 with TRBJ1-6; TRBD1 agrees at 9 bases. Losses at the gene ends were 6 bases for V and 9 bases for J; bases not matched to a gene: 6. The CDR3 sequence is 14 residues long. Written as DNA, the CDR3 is TGTGCCAGCAGGTGGGGACAGGGATTTTCACCCCTCCACTTT. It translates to CASRWGQGFSPLHF.

CDR3 sequence (DNA): TGTGCCAGCAGCCAAGAAGCCAGGGGTAACTCACCCCTCCACTTT. This codes for CASSQEARGNSPLHF. This chain connects TRBV4-2 to TRBJ1-6; tentative D call: TRBD1 (6 bases). Germline V gene sequence: CDR1 LGHNA, CDR2 YNFKEQ. The CDR3 consists of 15 residues. Trimming shortened V by 0 bases and J by 10 bases, and 13 bases separated the two germline ends.

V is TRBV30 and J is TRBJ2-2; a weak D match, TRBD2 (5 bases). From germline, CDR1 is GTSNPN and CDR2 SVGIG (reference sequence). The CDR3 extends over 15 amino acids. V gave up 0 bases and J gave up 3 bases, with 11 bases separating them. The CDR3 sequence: CAWSVSGVDTGELFF. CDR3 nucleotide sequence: TGTGCCTGGAGTGTAAGCGGAGTCGACACCGGGGAGCTGTTTTTT.